The 6 T cell receptor beta chains below were found in one sample sequenced in a study of draining lymph node invasion in breast cancer. TCRdb re-analysed the bulk RNA-seq reads in MiXCR, keeping a single row per CDR3 protein. The sample holds about 2,600 distinct CDR3 sequences, around 70% seen once. Sorting for CD4+ CD45RA- CD25high cells yielded memory regulatory T cells. Sequencing was performed on sorted memory Tregs from a lymph node. These receptors came from a female donor with luminal breast cancer.

V and J are TRBV30 and TRBJ2-3; TRBD2 aligns across 9 bases. CDR1 and CDR2 (germline): GTSNPN, SVGIG (reference sequence). The CDR3 sequence is 12 residues long. In nucleotides, the CDR3 is TGTGGGGTAGCGGGGGTGGTAGATACGCAGTATTTT. Its translation: CGVAGVVDTQYF. Looking up the rest from reference TRBV30 and TRBJ2-3 gives the full variable domain: SQTIHQWPATLVQPVGSPLSLECTVEGTSNPNLYWYRQAAGRGLQLLFYSVGIGQISSEVPQNLSASRPQDRQFILSSKKLLLSDSGFYLCGVAGVVDTQYFGPGTRLTVL.

This clonotype was detected a few times. The gene calls are TRBV5-5 and TRBJ2-1; no clear D gene. V lost 3 bases and J lost 8, with 12 bases in between. Germline values: CDR1 SGHKS, CDR2 YYEKEE (reference sequence). The CDR3 runs 13 residues. The CDR3 spells CASSSPLGHEQFF. The DNA for the CDR3 is TGTGCCAGCAGCTCCCCGTTGGGCCATGAGCAGTTCTTC.

The chain links TRBV11-2 to TRBJ2-3; the match to TRBD1 covers 8 bases. The CDR3 consists of 15 residues. The J segment lost 0 bases and the V segment lost 5 bases, leaving 4 bases of the junction unmatched. Germline assignment: CDR1 SGHAT and CDR2 FQNNGV. Here the CDR3 DNA reads TGTGCCAGCAGCCTACAGGGGGGTAGCACAGATACGCAGTATTTT. Translated: CASSLQGGSTDTQYF.

This clonotype was found a few times. This rearrangement joins TRBV18 to TRBJ1-1; no firm D call. V dropped 4 bases and J dropped 1 base, with 13 bases sitting between them. The CDR3 has 15 residues. Germline V gene data show CDR1 as KGHSH and CDR2 as LQKENI. The CDR3 loop reads CASSLTVTPNTEAFF. Written as DNA, the CDR3 is TGTGCCAGCTCACTTACAGTGACCCCGAACACTGAAGCTTTCTTT.

This chain links TRBV7-9 with TRBJ1-1; TRBD1 agrees at 8 bases. Losses at the gene ends were 7 bases for V and 5 bases for J; bases not matched to a gene: 9. There are 14 residues in the CDR3. Looked up from germline, CDR1 is SEHNR and CDR2 is FQNEAQ (reference sequence). In nucleotides, the CDR3 is TGTGCCAGCACCAAAGACAGGGGAGGGACTGAAGCTTTCTTT. This gives the protein CASTKDRGGTEAFF.

The chain joins TRBV12-3 or TRBV12-4 to TRBJ1-1, with D uncertain. The length of the CDR3 is 15 residues. Trimming cost V 6 bases and J 4 bases, with 18 bases left between them. CDR3 nucleotides: TGTGCCAGCAGACAAGGGAGTTTTGGAACCACTGAAGCTTTCTTT. This codes for CASRQGSFGTTEAFF.